The 7 T cell receptor beta chains below all came from one sample that was sequenced in a study of response to subunit inactivated influenza vaccine. TCRdb re-derived calls from the RT-PCR reads in MiXCR, one entry per CDR3 protein. Of around 540,000 distinct CDR3 sequences listed, over 9.5% were seen once; the top ten hold about 10%. Here the sequenced sample was PBMCs from blood, taken on the day of vaccination. These TCRs come from a man aged 50-59 years who received an inactivated influenza vaccine.

The V call is TRBV20-1, the J call TRBJ2-3; D is perhaps TRBD1 or TRBD2 (5 bases each). This CDR3 has 13 amino acids. V shed 6 bases and J shed 3 bases, with 13 bases lying between them. Germline-derived CDR1 and CDR2 are DFQATT and SNEGSKA (reference sequence). CDR3 protein: CSALLGRTDTQYF. As DNA, the CDR3 is TGCAGTGCCCTCTTGGGACGGACAGATACGCAGTATTTT.

This clonotype showed up many times. The chain employs TRBV7-9 and TRBJ2-3; the D is unclear. CDR1 and CDR2 from the germline V gene are SEHNR and FQNEAQ (reference sequence). The CDR3 consists of 15 residues. V lost 1 base to trimming and J lost 0 bases, with 8 bases between them. The CDR3, as DNA: TGTGCCAGCAGCTTAGAGGCCAGAAGCACAGATACGCAGTATTTT. The encoded protein is CASSLEARSTDTQYF.

This clonotype was seen only a few times. V is TRBV4-1 and J is TRBJ1-6, with a weak D call TRBD1 (5 bases). The V end lost 0 bases, the J end lost 10 bases, and 16 bases lay between the germline ends. The CDR3 has 16 residues. CDR1 is MGHRA, CDR2 YSYEKL, per germline. The CDR3 reads CASSQEADTAWSPLHF. The CDR3, as DNA: TGCGCCAGCAGCCAAGAGGCGGACACGGCTTGGTCACCCCTCCACTTT.

This clonotype was observed many times. V and J are TRBV18 and TRBJ2-3, with a tentative D call TRBD2 (5 bases). Looked up from germline, CDR1 is KGHSH and CDR2 is LQKENI. V lost 6 bases to trimming and J lost 9 bases, with 16 bases between them. The CDR3 is 13 residues long. In DNA form, the CDR3 reads TGTGCCAGCTCCCGAGACACCTCGGGAACGCAGTATTTT. Its translation: CASSRDTSGTQYF.

This chain links TRBV30 with TRBJ2-3, with D possibly matching TRBD2 (5 bases). The CDR3 loop spans 12 amino acids. V was clipped by 0 bases and J by 7 bases, with 8 bases between them. Germline CDR1 GTSNPN, CDR2 SVGIG (reference sequence). CDR3 sequence reads: CAWSVPGNTQYF. In nucleotides, the CDR3 is TGTGCCTGGAGTGTACCGGGGAATACGCAGTATTTT.

A few counts support this clonotype. This rearrangement joins TRBV28 to TRBJ2-3; D is undetermined. Germline assignment: CDR1 MDHEN and CDR2 SYDVKM. Trimming took 4 bases from V and 5 from J, leaving 13 bases between them. The CDR3 totals 14 residues. CDR3 sequence: CASSSATLRDTQYF. In DNA form, the CDR3 reads TGTGCCAGCAGTTCGGCCACCTTAAGAGATACGCAGTATTTT.

DNA for the CDR3: TGCAGTGCTAGAGAGGCTGGGGGTAGTGAAGCTTTCTTT. It specifies CSAREAGGSEAFF. The chain couples TRBV20-1 to TRBJ1-1, with D tentatively TRBD1 (5 bases). From germline, CDR1 is DFQATT and CDR2 SNEGSKA (reference sequence). CDR3 length: 13 residues. V was cut by 0 bases and J by 7 bases, with 12 bases left in between.